Listed here are 26 T cell receptor beta chains from one sample, sequenced in a study of identical twins. TCRdb analysed the 5' RACE reads with MiXCR anew, one entry per CDR3 protein. The table shows just under 550,000 distinct CDR3 sequences, with approximately 14% occurring only once. This sample was shared with a second study, whose subject was yellow fever vaccine responses in identical twins.

The specimen sequenced was CD4+ T cells sorted from blood. These receptors came from a woman aged 18 to 35 in good health.

The chain links TRBV20-1 to TRBJ2-1, with 15 bases aligning to TRBD2. V shed 1 base, J shed 7 bases, and the junction held 8 bases outside the gene matches. In germline, CDR1 is DFQATT, CDR2 SNEGSKA (reference sequence). CDR3 length: 17 residues. DNA for the CDR3: TGCAGTGCTAGAGCCCCCGGACTAGCGGGAGGGGTAAATGAGCAGTTCTTC. Protein: CSARAPGLAGGVNEQFF.

The table lists this clonotype with many counts. The rearrangement joins TRBV20-1 to TRBJ2-4; 10 nucleotides align to TRBD2. V shed 4 bases, J shed 14 bases, and the junction held 11 bases outside the gene matches. Germline V gene data show CDR1 as DFQATT and CDR2 as SNEGSKA (reference sequence). The CDR3 extends over 13 amino acids. DNA for the CDR3: TGCAGTGCTACCTCTTTTACTAGCGGGACGAAGTACTTC. Encoded protein: CSATSFTSGTKYF.

The rearrangement uses TRBV27 and TRBJ2-1; 10 bases fit TRBD1. J gave up 1 base and V 5 bases, and 11 bases lay outside the gene matches. The CDR3 runs to 18 residues. Germline CDR1 is MNHEY and CDR2 is SMNVEV (reference sequence). As DNA, the CDR3 is TGTGCCAGCAGTAGGGACAGGGGTGTTATAGGGTCCTACAATGAGCAGTTCTTC. Its protein product is CASSRDRGVIGSYNEQFF.

The V gene is TRBV4-1, the J gene TRBJ2-7; D ambiguous. CDR3 length equals 14 residues. The V gene's germline CDR1 is MGHRA and CDR2 YSYEKL. V lost 4 bases and J 0 bases, leaving 10 bases between the germline ends. CDR3 coding DNA: TGCGCCAGCAGCCCCTCAGAGAACTCCTACGAGCAGTACGTC. This gives the protein CASSPSENSYEQYV.

The chain links TRBV6-4 to TRBJ2-1, with 7 nucleotides matching TRBD2. With 8 bases clipped from V and 0 bases from J, the junction kept 25 bases outside the gene matches. The CDR3 has 21 residues. Looked up from germline, CDR1 is MRHNA and CDR2 is SNTAGT. The CDR3 DNA sequence: TGTGCCAGCCAAAAAGGGAGAGGGGTCTATACTAGGACTAGCTCCTACAATGAGCAGTTCTTC. Amino acids: CASQKGRGVYTRTSSYNEQFF.

This clonotype showed up just a few times. This rearrangement joins TRBV20-1 to TRBJ2-1; 8 bases map to TRBD2. J lost 0 bases, V lost 5 bases, and 6 bases had no gene match. Per germline, CDR1 DFQATT and CDR2 SNEGSKA (reference sequence). This CDR3 has 15 amino acids. The CDR3 coding sequence is TGCAGTGCTCATATAGCGGGGAGCTCCTACAATGAGCAGTTCTTC. It yields the protein CSAHIAGSSYNEQFF.

This chain connects TRBV20-1 to TRBJ2-4; maybe TRBD2 (5 bases). CDR1 DFQATT and CDR2 SNEGSKA come from the germline V gene (reference sequence). V lost 6 bases and J lost 6, with 27 bases in between. There are 17 residues in the CDR3. CDR3 loop: CSAHEWSPSGRRNIQYF. The CDR3 bases are TGCAGTGCCCACGAGTGGAGCCCCAGTGGGAGACGAAACATTCAGTACTTC.

On this clonotype: A read error may produce the germline difference seen at one junction end. The CDR3 loop reads CASCEVSPLHF. Here the CDR3 DNA reads TGTGCCAGCTGTGAAGTTTCACCCCTCCACTTT. The V gene is TRBV6-1, the J gene TRBJ1-6; D uncertain. CDR3 length equals 11 residues. From germline, CDR1 is MNHNS and CDR2 SASEGT.

This clonotype came up a few times. The V call is TRBV15, the J call TRBJ2-7; D is perhaps TRBD1 (6 bases). V lost 2 bases and J lost 1, with 9 bases in between. This CDR3 is 14 amino acids long. CDR1 and CDR2 (germline): LNHNV, YYDKDF (reference sequence). The CDR3 nucleotides are TGTGCCACCAGCAGATACCAGGGGTCCTACGAGCAGTACGTC. This encodes CATSRYQGSYEQYV.

This clonotype showed up just a few times. The J gene is TRBJ1-5, the V gene TRBV10-3; 8 bases fit TRBD1. The CDR3 contains 15 residues. Losses at the gene ends were 4 bases for V and 2 bases for J; bases not matched to a gene: 4. Germline V gene lookup returns CDR1 ENHRY and CDR2 SYGVKD. The CDR3: CAISATDRGNQPQHF. The CDR3 DNA reads as TGTGCCATCAGTGCAACGGACAGGGGCAATCAGCCCCAGCATTTT.

The rearrangement joins TRBV7-9 to TRBJ2-7; D may be TRBD1 or TRBD2 (6 bases each). The CDR3 runs 14 residues. The V gene lost 6 bases and the J gene lost 4 bases, with 16 bases spanning the gap. Germline V CDR1 and CDR2: SEHNR, FQNEAQ (reference sequence). As DNA, the CDR3 is TGTGCCAGCAGGAGCACCGGGGGCGGGTACGAGCAGTACTTC. As protein: CASRSTGGGYEQYF.

The sample holds a few counts of this clonotype. The chain has TRBV4-1 and TRBJ2-7; D might be TRBD2 (5 bases). The length of the CDR3 is 14 residues. Looked up from germline, CDR1 is MGHRA and CDR2 is YSYEKL. V dropped 0 bases and J dropped 3 bases, with 9 bases sitting between them. The CDR3 DNA is TGCGCCAGCAGCCAAGACCGGGGTGGCTACGAGCAGTACTTC. This sequence encodes CASSQDRGGYEQYF.

This clonotype was seen more than once but under ten times. The genes are TRBV5-6 and TRBJ2-7; D not resolved. V lost 4 bases and J lost 2, with 4 bases in between. CDR3 length: 11 residues. Per germline, CDR1 SGHDT and CDR2 YYEEEE. The CDR3 here is CASSAAYEQYF. As DNA, the CDR3 is TGTGCCAGCAGCGCCGCCTACGAGCAGTACTTC.

This clonotype was detected only a few times. The chain recombines TRBV12-3 or TRBV12-4 with TRBJ2-7; D possibly corresponds to TRBD1 (5 bases). The CDR3 spans 12 residues. Trimming stripped 6 bases from V and 2 bases from J, with 8 bases between. CDR3 sequence: CASRRQTYEQYF. The CDR3, as DNA: TGTGCCAGCAGAAGACAGACCTACGAGCAGTACTTC.

This clonotype was counted only a few times. This chain links TRBV2 with TRBJ2-1; D might be TRBD1 (8 bases). The germline CDR1 and CDR2 sequences are SNHLY and FYNNEI. The CDR3 runs 17 residues. Trimming cost V 4 bases and J 5 bases, with 21 bases left between them. This CDR3 is CASSGGTGREGNNEQFF. The CDR3 coding sequence is TGTGCCAGCAGTGGGGGGACAGGCAGGGAGGGGAACAATGAGCAGTTCTTC.

This clonotype has a handful of counts. CDR3 DNA: TGTGCCACCAGCAGAGATGGCGGCACAGAGACCCAGTACTTC. Translated: CATSRDGGTETQYF. V is TRBV15 and J is TRBJ2-5; no definite D call. The germline gives CDR1 LNHNV, CDR2 YYDKDF (reference sequence). Trimming removed 0 bases from V and 4 bases from J, with 9 bases in between. The CDR3 length is 14 residues.

The chain combines TRBV4-1 with TRBJ1-4; D remains unclear. CDR3 length: 13 residues. Trimming took off 4 bases at V and 8 bases at J, with 11 bases between the two ends. Germline CDR1 is MGHRA and CDR2 is YSYEKL. CDR3 coding DNA: TGCGCCAGCAGCCGTAAACCAGCAGAAAAACTGTTTTTT. It codes for CASSRKPAEKLFF.

This clonotype turned up a few times. This rearrangement joins TRBV4-1 to TRBJ2-5; D not certain. Trimming took 1 base from V and 5 from J, leaving 8 bases between them. CDR1 is MGHRA and CDR2 is YSYEKL in the germline V gene. The CDR3 has 13 residues. This CDR3 is CASSQGVVETQYF. The CDR3 nucleotides are TGCGCCAGCAGCCAAGGGGTGGTTGAGACCCAGTACTTC.

The chain combines TRBV25-1 with TRBJ2-1; perhaps TRBD1 as D (5 bases). From germline, CDR1 is MGHDK and CDR2 SYGVNS. The germline V and J ends were trimmed by 5 bases and 9 bases, with 14 bases remaining between them. The CDR3 is 13 amino acids. The CDR3 DNA is TGTGCCAGCAGTAGGCCTTTGGGGCCTGAGCAGTTCTTC. Residues: CASSRPLGPEQFF. Combining the CDR3 with reference TRBV25-1 and TRBJ2-1 gives the whole variable domain EADIYQTPRYLVIGTGKKITLECSQTMGHDKMYWYQQDPGMELHLIHYSYGVNSTEKGDLSSESTVSRIRTEHFPLTLESARPSHTSQYLCASSRPLGPEQFFGPGTRLTVL.

This clonotype was recorded a few times. The J gene is TRBJ1-1, the V gene TRBV4-1; 8 bases are a match to TRBD1. Germline assignment: CDR1 MGHRA and CDR2 YSYEKL. The junction had 14 bases not matched to a gene; V was cut back by 5 bases and J by 0 bases. The CDR3 totals 18 residues. The DNA for the CDR3 is TGCGCCAGCAGCTCAAGGGACAGGACCGCGAGCTTGAACACTGAAGCTTTCTTT. Translation: CASSSRDRTASLNTEAFF.

The gene calls are TRBV2 and TRBJ1-6; TRBD1 might be the D (6 bases). The V gene's germline CDR1 is SNHLY and CDR2 FYNNEI. The CDR3 is 14 residues long. The V and J ends lost 6 bases and 5 bases respectively, with 11 bases between them. CDR3 sequence: CASSVQGNNSPLHF. CDR3 coding DNA: TGTGCCAGCAGCGTACAGGGAAATAATTCACCCCTCCACTTT.

This clonotype has at least ten counts. The rearrangement links TRBV9 to TRBJ2-1; the match to TRBD2 covers 11 bases. This CDR3 has 17 residues. With 4 bases clipped from V and 0 bases from J, the junction kept 6 bases outside the gene matches. Germline V lookup: CDR1 SGDLS, CDR2 YYNGEE. CDR3 DNA: TGTGCCAGCAGCCCCAGACTAGCGGGGAGCTCCTACAATGAGCAGTTCTTC. Amino acid sequence: CASSPRLAGSSYNEQFF.

There are many counts of this clonotype. J is TRBJ1-5 and V is TRBV24-1; D may be TRBD1 (5 bases). In germline, CDR1 is KGHDR, CDR2 SFDVKD. The length of the CDR3 is 12 residues. The V end was cut by 8 bases, the J end by 12 bases, with 16 bases between. CDR3 amino acids: CATKSRDEVQHF. CDR3 DNA: TGTGCCACCAAGTCAAGGGACGAGGTCCAGCATTTT.

The CDR3 DNA reads as TGCGCCAGCAGCTCCCAAACCCAAGAGACCCAGTACTTC. It specifies CASSSQTQETQYF. The chain joins TRBV5-1 to TRBJ2-5; D ambiguous. This CDR3 spans 13 amino acids. V dropped 3 bases and J dropped 1 base, with 7 bases sitting between them. CDR1 SGHRS and CDR2 YFSETQ come from the germline V gene.

This clonotype was seen a handful of times. This rearrangement joins TRBV2 to TRBJ2-2; D gene uncertain. CDR3 length: 14 amino acids. From germline, CDR1 is SNHLY and CDR2 FYNNEI. Between the trimmed V and J ends, which lost 6 bases and 0 bases, there was a span of 8 bases. In DNA form, the CDR3 reads TGTGCCAGCAGGGTCACAGCGAACACCGGGGAGCTGTTTTTT. It is translated as CASRVTANTGELFF.

The gene calls are TRBV11-3 and TRBJ2-7, with D perhaps matching TRBD2 (5 bases). Germline V gene lookup returns CDR1 SGHNT and CDR2 YENEEA. Trimming took 5 bases from V and 3 from J, leaving 20 bases between them. The CDR3 is 16 amino acids. The CDR3 sequence is CASSGYSSGEGYEQYF. CDR3 DNA sequence: TGTGCCAGCAGCGGATATTCGTCCGGGGAAGGCTACGAGCAGTACTTC.